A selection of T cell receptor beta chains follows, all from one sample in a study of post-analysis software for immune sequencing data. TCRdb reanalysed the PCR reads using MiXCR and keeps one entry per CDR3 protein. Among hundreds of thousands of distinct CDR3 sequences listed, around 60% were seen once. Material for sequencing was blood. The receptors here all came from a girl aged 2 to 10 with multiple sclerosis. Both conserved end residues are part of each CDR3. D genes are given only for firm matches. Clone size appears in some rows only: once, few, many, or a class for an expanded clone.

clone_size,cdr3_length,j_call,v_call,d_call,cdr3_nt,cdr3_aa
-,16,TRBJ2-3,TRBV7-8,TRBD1,TGTGCCAGCAGCTTAGTAAGGACAGGGTTTACAGATACGCAGTATTTT,CASSLVRTGFTDTQYF
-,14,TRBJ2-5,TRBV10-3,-,TGTGCCATCAGTGGAGGCGGGGCGGAAGAGACCCAGTACTTC,CAISGGGAEETQYF
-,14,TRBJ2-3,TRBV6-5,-,TGTGCCAGCAGTCGAGTTATTAGCACAGATACGCAGTATTTT,CASSRVISTDTQYF
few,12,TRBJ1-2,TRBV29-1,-,TGCAGCGTTGAATGGCAGCTTGATGGCTACACCTTC,CSVEWQLDGYTF
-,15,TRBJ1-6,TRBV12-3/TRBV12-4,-,TGTGCCAGCAGTTTCATGGTGGGGCGGGATTCACCCCTCCACTTT,CASSFMVGRDSPLHF
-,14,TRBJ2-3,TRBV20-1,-,TGCAGTGCTAGAGATGTGGGGGGGGCCAATACGCAGTATTTT,CSARDVGGANTQYF
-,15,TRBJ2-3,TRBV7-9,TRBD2,TGTGCCAGCAGCCAAAGCGGGGGCCTCACAGATACGCAGTATTTT,CASSQSGGLTDTQYF
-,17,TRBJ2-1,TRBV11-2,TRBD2,TGTGCCAGCAGCTCCCTGCAGCTAGCGGCCTCCTACAATGAGCAGTTCTTC,CASSSLQLAASYNEQFF
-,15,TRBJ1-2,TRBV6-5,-,TGTGCCAGCAGTTACGGGACCGACGGCAACTATGGCTACACCTTC,CASSYGTDGNYGYTF
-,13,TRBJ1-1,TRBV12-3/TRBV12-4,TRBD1,TGTGCCAGTAGCCTAGGACAGGTCCAGAGGGCTTTCTTT,CASSLGQVQRAFF
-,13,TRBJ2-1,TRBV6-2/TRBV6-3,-,TGTACCATCCAAAATTACCTGCGGGGTGAGCAGTTCTTC,CTIQNYLRGEQFF
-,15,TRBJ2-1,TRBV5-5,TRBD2,TGTGCCAGCAGCCCCGGACTAGCCTCGATGAATGAGCAGTTCTTC,CASSPGLASMNEQFF
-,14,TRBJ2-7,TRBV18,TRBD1,TGTGCCAGCGCCCGGGACAGGGGACTTTACGAGCAGTACTTC,CASARDRGLYEQYF
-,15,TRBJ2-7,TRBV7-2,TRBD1,TGTGCCAGCAGCCCGACAGGGGGCACTTCCTACGAGCAGTACTTC,CASSPTGGTSYEQYF
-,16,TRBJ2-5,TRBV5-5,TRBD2,TGTGCCAGCAGCTTGGGACTGGGACTAGCGGGGGAGACCCAGTACTTC,CASSLGLGLAGETQYF
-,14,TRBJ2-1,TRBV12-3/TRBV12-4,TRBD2,TGTGCCAGCAGCCCGGGGGGACCCTACAATGAGCAGTTCTTC,CASSPGGPYNEQFF
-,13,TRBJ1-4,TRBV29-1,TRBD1,TGCAGCGTTGAACCCGGACAGGGAGAAAAACTGTTTTTT,CSVEPGQGEKLFF
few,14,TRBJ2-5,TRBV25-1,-,TGTGCCAGCAGTGAATTTCTGGCGGTGGAGACCCAGTACTTC,CASSEFLAVETQYF
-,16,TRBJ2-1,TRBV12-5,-,TGTGCTAGTGGCCTCCCGGGAAGGCCTGGGGTGAATGAGCAGTTCTTC,CASGLPGRPGVNEQFF
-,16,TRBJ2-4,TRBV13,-,TGTGCCAGCAGCTCTGGACCTACTTTAGCCAAAAACATTCAGTACTTC,CASSSGPTLAKNIQYF
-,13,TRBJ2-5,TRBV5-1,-,TGCGCCAGCAGCCTCCAAGCGGAAGAGACCCAGTACTTC,CASSLQAEETQYF
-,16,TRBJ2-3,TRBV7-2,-,TGTGCCAGCAGCTTAGGGGCATACCTTAACACAGATACGCAGTATTTT,CASSLGAYLNTDTQYF
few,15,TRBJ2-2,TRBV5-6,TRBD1,TGTGCCAGCAGCCCGGACAGGGCGGGCACCGGGGAGCTGTTTTTT,CASSPDRAGTGELFF
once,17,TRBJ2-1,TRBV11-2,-,TGTGCCAGCAGCTTAGATCTCGGTAGCTCCTACTACAATGAGCAGTTCTTC,CASSLDLGSSYYNEQFF
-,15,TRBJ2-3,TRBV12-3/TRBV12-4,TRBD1,TGTGCCAGCCATACGGACAGGGGCTACACAGATACGCAGTATTTT,CASHTDRGYTDTQYF
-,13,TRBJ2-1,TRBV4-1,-,TGCGCCAGCAGCCAAGACAGGGCCGATGAGCAGTTCTTC,CASSQDRADEQFF
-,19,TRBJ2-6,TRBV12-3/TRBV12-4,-,TGTGCCAGCAGTTTTTCGTTTTCCCTACAGGGTTCTGGGGCCAACGTCCTGACTTTC,CASSFSFSLQGSGANVLTF
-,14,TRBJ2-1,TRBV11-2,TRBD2,TGTGCCAGCAGCTTAGGACTAGCGGAGGCCCAGCAGTTCTTC,CASSLGLAEAQQFF
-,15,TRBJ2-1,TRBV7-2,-,TGTGCCAGCAGCTTAGCAGGGGCCTCGCACAATGAGCAGTTCTTC,CASSLAGASHNEQFF
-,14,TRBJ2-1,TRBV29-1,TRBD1,TGCAGCGTGGAGGACAGGGGAAACTACAATGAGCAGTTCTTC,CSVEDRGNYNEQFF
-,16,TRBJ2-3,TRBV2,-,TGTGCCAGCAGGGGGAAGAGCGGAGCACCCACAGATACGCAGTATTTT,CASRGKSGAPTDTQYF
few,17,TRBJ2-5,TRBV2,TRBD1,TGTGCCAGCAGTGAACCCCGGACAGGGGTGGGCCAAGAGACCCAGTACTTC,CASSEPRTGVGQETQYF
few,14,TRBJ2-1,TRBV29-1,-,TGCAGCGTTCTTGGGCCAGGGATAGACAATGAGCAGTTCTTC,CSVLGPGIDNEQFF
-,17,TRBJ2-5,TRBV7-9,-,TGTGCCAGCAGCTCCTGGGGTAGAAGATACCCGAAAGAGACCCAGTACTTC,CASSSWGRRYPKETQYF
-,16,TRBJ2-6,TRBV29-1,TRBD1,TGCAGCGCTTATCAGGGCAGGGGGCCAGGGGCCAACGTCCTGACTTTC,CSAYQGRGPGANVLTF
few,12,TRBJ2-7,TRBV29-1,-,TGCAGCGTAGAGGACACCTCCTACGAGCAGTACTTC,CSVEDTSYEQYF
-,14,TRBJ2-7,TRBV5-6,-,TGTGCCAGCAGCCGGGGACCGAGAACCTACGAGCAGTACTTC,CASSRGPRTYEQYF
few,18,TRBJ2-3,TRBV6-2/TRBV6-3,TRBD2,TGTGCCAGCAGTTACAGGGATCTAGCGGGGCCCCACACAGATACGCAGTATTTT,CASSYRDLAGPHTDTQYF
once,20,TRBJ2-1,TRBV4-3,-,TGCGCCAGCAGCCAAGATCTGAGGGATTGGGGGGGCAGCTCCTACAATGAGCAGTTCTTC,CASSQDLRDWGGSSYNEQFF
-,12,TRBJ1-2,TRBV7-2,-,TGTGCCAGCAGCCCCCGAAATGGAGGCTACACCTTC,CASSPRNGGYTF
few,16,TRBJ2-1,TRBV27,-,TGTGCCAGCGGATTTCTAAACAGGGGGGGATACAATGAGCAGTTCTTC,CASGFLNRGGYNEQFF
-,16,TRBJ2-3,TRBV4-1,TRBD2,TGCGCCAGCAGCCAAGGAAGAGCTAGCGGGAGGGAGGCGCAGTATTTT,CASSQGRASGREAQYF
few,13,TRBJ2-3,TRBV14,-,TGTGCCAGCAGGGGGGCTGTGTGGGATACGCAGTATTTT,CASRGAVWDTQYF
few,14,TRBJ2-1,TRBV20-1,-,TGCAGTGCGGGAGACTTTTTAACCTACAATGAGCAGTTCTTC,CSAGDFLTYNEQFF
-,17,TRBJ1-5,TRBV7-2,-,TGTGCCAGCAGCTTACCCAGGGTAGGATATAGCAATCAGCCCCAGCATTTT,CASSLPRVGYSNQPQHF
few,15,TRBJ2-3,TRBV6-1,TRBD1,TGTGCCAGCAGTGGGGGACAGGGGGCTGCCGATACGCAGTATTTT,CASSGGQGAADTQYF
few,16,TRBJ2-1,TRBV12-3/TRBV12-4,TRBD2,TGTGCCAGCAGACCTAGCGGGACGGGCTCCTACAATGAGCAGTTCTTC,CASRPSGTGSYNEQFF
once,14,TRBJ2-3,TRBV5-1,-,TGCGCCAGCAGCTTGTCTCCCCCCGCAGATACGCAGTATTTT,CASSLSPPADTQYF
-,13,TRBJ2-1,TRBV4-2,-,TGTGCCAGCAGTTACACGGAGGGTAATGAGCAGTTCTTC,CASSYTEGNEQFF
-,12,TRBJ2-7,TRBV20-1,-,TGCAGTGCTAGAGAATGGGGTTACGAGCAGTACTTC,CSAREWGYEQYF
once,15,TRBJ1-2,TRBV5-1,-,TGCGCCAGCAGCTTCGACATCCTTGGAGGCTATGGCTACACCTTC,CASSFDILGGYGYTF
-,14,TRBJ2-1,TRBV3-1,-,TGTGCCAGCAGCCAAGGCCACGCGGTAGCGGAGCAGTTCTTC,CASSQGHAVAEQFF
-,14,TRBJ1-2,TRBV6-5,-,TGTGCCAGCAGTTACAACGGACGGTCCTATGGCTACACCTTC,CASSYNGRSYGYTF
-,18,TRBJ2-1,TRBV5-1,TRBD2,TGCGCCAGCAGTTTGACCACCGGGACTAGCGGGAGCTACAATGAGCAGTTCTTC,CASSLTTGTSGSYNEQFF
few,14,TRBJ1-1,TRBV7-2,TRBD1,TGTGCCAGCAGCTTCAGGGGGGAGGGCACTGAAGCTTTCTTT,CASSFRGEGTEAFF
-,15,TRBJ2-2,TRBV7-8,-,TGTGCCAGCAGCTTATTGGGGGGCCGGGCCGGGGAGCTGTTTTTT,CASSLLGGRAGELFF
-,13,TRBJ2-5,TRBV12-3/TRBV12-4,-,TGTGCCAGCAGCTCCCTAGGGGAAGAGACCCAGTACTTC,CASSSLGEETQYF